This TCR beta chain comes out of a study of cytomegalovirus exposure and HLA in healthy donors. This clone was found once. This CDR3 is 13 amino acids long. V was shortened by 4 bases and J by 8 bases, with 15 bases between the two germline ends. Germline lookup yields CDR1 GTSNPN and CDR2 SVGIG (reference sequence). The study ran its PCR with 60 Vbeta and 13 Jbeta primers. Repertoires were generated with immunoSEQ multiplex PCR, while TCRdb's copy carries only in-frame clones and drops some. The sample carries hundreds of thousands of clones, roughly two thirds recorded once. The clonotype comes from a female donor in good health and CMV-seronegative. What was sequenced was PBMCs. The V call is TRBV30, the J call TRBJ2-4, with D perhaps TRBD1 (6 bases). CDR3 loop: CAWNPTGKDIQYF. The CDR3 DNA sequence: TGTGCCTGGAACCCTACAGGGAAGGACATTCAGTACTTC.